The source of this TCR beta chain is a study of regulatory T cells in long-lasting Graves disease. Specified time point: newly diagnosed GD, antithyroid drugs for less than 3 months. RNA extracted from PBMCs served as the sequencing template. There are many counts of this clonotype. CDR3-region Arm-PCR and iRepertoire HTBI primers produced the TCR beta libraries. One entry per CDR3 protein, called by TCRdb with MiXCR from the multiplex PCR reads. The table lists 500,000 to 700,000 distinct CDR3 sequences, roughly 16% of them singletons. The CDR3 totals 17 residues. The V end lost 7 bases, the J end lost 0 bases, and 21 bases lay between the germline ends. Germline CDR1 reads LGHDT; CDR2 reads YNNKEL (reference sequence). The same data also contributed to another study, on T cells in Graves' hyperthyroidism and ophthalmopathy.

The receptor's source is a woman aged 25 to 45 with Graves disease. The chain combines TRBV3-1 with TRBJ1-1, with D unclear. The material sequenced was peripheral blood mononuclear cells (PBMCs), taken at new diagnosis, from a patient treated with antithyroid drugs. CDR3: CASNSKIRVGVNTEAFF. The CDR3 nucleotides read TGTGCCAGCAACAGCAAAATACGAGTCGGCGTGAACACTGAAGCTTTCTTT.